The rows below give T cell receptor beta chains drawn from one sample of a study of memory B cells and T cells in multiple sclerosis. The assay was immunoSEQ multiplex PCR, and TCRdb's table has in-frame clones only and misses some. The sample records 35,000 to 55,000 clones, more than 65% being singletons. These receptors have no known antigen. The sequenced material came from PBMCs from blood kept in culture. The receptors originated from a human donor with multiple sclerosis. CDR3s leave out the opening cysteine and the closing phenylalanine or tryptophan. The order of the fields is V gene, CDR3 length, CDR3 protein.

>TRBV6-1|11
ASITGGWETQY
>TRBV2|12
ASSVTKAGTEAF
>TRBV7-2|14
ASSPWGGGGAYEQY
>TRBV7-2|13
ASSLGGGFEQPQH
>TRBV6-5|11
ASSPGRSYEQY
>TRBV6-6|11
ASKTDRTNTIY
>TRBV23-1|12
ASSHPDGSNEQF
>TRBV27|13
ASSLSYVGPGEQY
>TRBV11-2|14
ASSRLWRGPPYEQY
>TRBV6-5|12
ASSGGQSNQPQH
>TRBV2|11
ASSRDRVEPLH
>TRBV19|11
ASKGQGGHEQF
>TRBV27|12
ATRGGTLGYGYT
>TRBV6-5|12
ASSYRIRRAEAF
>TRBV5-1|13
ASRSGDRSWHEQF
>TRBV7-2|12
ASSRQSSMETQY
>TRBV19|13
ASSGSTGSNEKLF
>TRBV10-3|13
AISESKKGDQPQH
>TRBV9|12
ASSNREGNSPLH
>TRBV7-6|13
ASSPGTLNNSPLH
>TRBV5-1|14
ASSWEGSGLGNTIY
>TRBV5-1|12
ASSLAIDFDTQY
>TRBV9|14
ASSAQGLSGTDTQY
>TRBV11-2|12
ASSSFGWDEKLF
>TRBV11-2|11
ASSGGPQETQY
>TRBV4-2|13
ASSQAGGGNTEAF
>TRBV2|13
ASSTGLAWADTQY
>TRBV7-9|12
ASIRQDRPNEQF
>TRBV27|14
ASRSQAGGSTDTQY